One and the same sample provided the 14 T cell receptor beta chains below, sequenced in a study of CD8 T cells in Susac syndrome. Random hexamers primed reverse transcription of about 0.45 to 1 ug RNA. TCRdb analysed the immunoSEQ multiplex PCR reads with MiXCR anew, one entry per CDR3 protein. The repertoire holds about 300,000 distinct CDR3 sequences, with 89% as singletons. Source material: CD8+ T cells from PBMCs. The receptors shown here come from a human donor with multiple sclerosis.

V and J are TRBV20-1 and TRBJ2-1; 15 positions agree with TRBD2. Germline loops: CDR1 DFQATT, CDR2 SNEGSKA (reference sequence). V gave up 3 bases and J gave up 6 bases; unmatched junction bases: 9. The CDR3 consists of 17 residues. The DNA of the CDR3 is TGCAGTGCTAGCTCCCTGGGGACTAGCGGGGGGTTCAATGAGCAGTTCTTC. Amino acid sequence: CSASSLGTSGGFNEQFF.

The genes are TRBV20-1 and TRBJ2-4, with 10 bases lining up with TRBD2. The CDR3 length is 14 residues. The V gene's germline CDR1 is DFQATT and CDR2 SNEGSKA (reference sequence). The J segment lost 8 bases and the V segment lost 3 bases, leaving 7 bases of the junction unmatched. The CDR3 loop reads CSASVSSGRDIQYF. The DNA for the CDR3 is TGCAGTGCTAGTGTCTCTAGCGGGAGAGACATTCAGTACTTC.

V usage is TRBV5-1 and J usage is TRBJ2-1, with D possibly called TRBD1 or TRBD2 (5 bases each). V lost 0 bases, J lost 6 bases, and 10 bases lay in between. Germline assignment: CDR1 SGHRS and CDR2 YFSETQ. CDR3 length equals 14 residues. The CDR3 DNA reads TGCGCCAGCAGCTTGGCCGGGGCCTCCAATGAGCAGTTCTTC. Amino acids: CASSLAGASNEQFF.

This clonotype was seen a few times. This sequence joins TRBV9 and TRBJ2-3; TRBD2 might be the D (6 bases). Trimming pared 0 bases from V and 1 base from J, leaving 9 bases between. CDR1 and CDR2 (germline): SGDLS, YYNGEE. The CDR3 covers 15 residues. In nucleotides, the CDR3 is TGTGCCAGCAGCGTAGCTGGAGGGGGCACAGATACGCAGTATTTT. Translating it yields CASSVAGGGTDTQYF.

This clonotype occurred a few times. V is TRBV4-1 and J is TRBJ1-6; tentatively, D is TRBD1 (5 bases). Per the germline V gene, CDR1 is MGHRA and CDR2 is YSYEKL. V was shortened by 0 bases and J by 11 bases, with 17 bases between the two germline ends. The CDR3 runs to 16 residues. The CDR3 sequence: CASSQERDGFFAPLHF. The DNA of the CDR3 is TGCGCCAGCAGCCAAGAACGGGACGGTTTTTTCGCACCCCTCCACTTT.

The chain has TRBV4-2 and TRBJ2-7; D gene ambiguous. V was clipped by 1 base and J by 0 bases, with 10 bases between them. The CDR3 is 15 amino acids. The germline gives CDR1 LGHNA, CDR2 YNFKEQ. The DNA for the CDR3 is TGTGCCAGCAGCCAAGGAGCTGCCCCCTCCTACGAGCAGTACTTC. This translates into CASSQGAAPSYEQYF.

This clonotype was found once. The chain has TRBV4-3 and TRBJ2-1, with 11 bases aligning to TRBD2. With V trimmed by 1 base and J by 7 bases, 9 bases remained unmatched. The germline V gene has CDR1 LGHNA and CDR2 YSLEER. This CDR3 contains 17 residues. DNA of the CDR3: TGCGCCAGCAGCCAAGGGATCATCCGGACTAGCGGGAATGAGCAGTTCTTC. Protein product: CASSQGIIRTSGNEQFF.

V gene TRBV6-5 combines with J gene TRBJ1-2; TRBD1 is a possible D gene (5 bases). Germline CDR1 MNHEY, CDR2 SVGAGI. The CDR3 totals 16 residues. Between the trimmed V and J ends, which lost 5 bases and 0 bases, there was a span of 16 bases. This CDR3 is CASSHTRTPANYGYTF. DNA for the CDR3: TGTGCCAGCAGTCACACCCGGACACCAGCTAACTATGGCTACACCTTC.

This chain uses TRBV6-5 with TRBJ2-3; maybe TRBD1 (5 bases). V lost 2 bases, J lost 2 bases, and 11 bases lay in between. CDR3 length: 15 amino acids. Germline CDR1 reads MNHEY; CDR2 reads SVGAGI. CDR3: CASSYVRATTDTQYF. For the CDR3, the DNA is TGTGCCAGCAGTTACGTCAGGGCGACCACAGATACGCAGTATTTT.

The V and J genes are TRBV11-1 and TRBJ2-5, with 8 nucleotides matching TRBD1. Germline lookup yields CDR1 SGHAT and CDR2 FQDESV (reference sequence). The J segment lost 4 bases and the V segment lost 2 bases, leaving 12 bases of the junction unmatched. The CDR3 is 17 residues long. CDR3 in DNA: TGTGCCAGCAGCTTATCGCCGACAGGGGAGGTAGGAGAGACCCAGTACTTC. It specifies CASSLSPTGEVGETQYF.

The rearrangement uses TRBV27 and TRBJ2-3, with D uncertain. The CDR3 consists of 16 residues. In germline, CDR1 is MNHEY, CDR2 SMNVEV (reference sequence). Trimming pared 6 bases from V and 2 bases from J, leaving 18 bases between. CDR3: CASSPLLPVLTDTQYF. CDR3 DNA: TGTGCCAGCAGCCCACTTCTACCGGTGCTCACAGATACGCAGTATTTT.

The rearrangement links TRBV7-9 to TRBJ1-2; no clear D gene. This CDR3 is 15 amino acids long. Germline V CDR1 and CDR2: SEHNR, FQNEAQ (reference sequence). V lost 4 bases and J 5 bases, leaving 17 bases between the germline ends. The CDR3 DNA reads as TGTGCCAGCAGCTCAACCCTGGAGGTCAAGTATGGCTACACCTTC. Its protein product is CASSSTLEVKYGYTF.

The V call is TRBV7-8, the J call TRBJ2-1; 14 bases align to TRBD2. CDR3 length: 16 amino acids. V trimming: 0 bases; J trimming: 6 bases; junction bases outside the gene matches: 1. CDR1 and CDR2 (germline): SGHVS, FQNEAQ. The CDR3 region is CASSLAGLAGVNEQFF. CDR3 sequence (DNA): TGTGCCAGCAGCTTAGCGGGACTAGCGGGAGTCAATGAGCAGTTCTTC.

With respect to this clonotype: The junction shows a germline mismatch at one end, possibly a read error. V and J are TRBV12-3 or TRBV12-4 and TRBJ1-1; TRBD1 is a possible D gene (5 bases). The CDR3 runs 15 residues. The CDR3 DNA reads as TGTGCCAGCAGCCCCGGGACCGTCTTAATGGGTGAAGCCTTCTTT. Translated, it gives CASSPGTVLMGEAFF.